These 20 T cell receptor beta chains were all obtained from the same sample, sequenced in a study of blood T cell repertoires in COVID-19. Clones were read by immunoSEQ multiplex PCR, and TCRdb kept only the in-frame ones, dropping some. The sample has 200,000 to 250,000 clones, nearly 90% seen once. The specimen sequenced was PBMCs or T cells enriched from blood (not recorded which). The receptors shown here come from a man in his thirties or forties who had recovered from COVID-19.

The rearrangement uses TRBV15 and TRBJ1-5; D call uncertain. The V gene's germline CDR1 is LNHNV and CDR2 YYDKDF (reference sequence). With 1 base removed from V and 6 bases from J, the gap between germline ends came to 10 bases. This CDR3 is built from 14 residues. CDR3 residues: CATSRAGILQPQHF. CDR3 coding DNA: TGTGCCACCAGCAGAGCGGGGATCCTTCAGCCCCAGCATTTT.

The table lists this clone with a count of one. V gene TRBV2 combines with J gene TRBJ1-3; D call uncertain. Germline V gives CDR1 SNHLY, CDR2 FYNNEI. The CDR3 is 14 amino acids. The V end lost 8 bases, the J end lost 0 bases, and 11 bases lay between the germline ends. The CDR3 region has the DNA TGTGCCAGCGGGGAGGGAAGCTCTGGAAACACCATATATTTT. It specifies CASGEGSSGNTIYF.

J is TRBJ1-1 and V is TRBV19; 8 bases match TRBD1. This CDR3 is 15 amino acids long. The germline V gene encodes CDR1 LNHDA and CDR2 SQIVND (reference sequence). The V gene end was trimmed by 5 bases and the J gene end by 4 bases; junction bases not matched to a gene: 9. CDR3 coding DNA: TGTGCCAGTAGTCCCCTGACAGGGGCGGGCACTGAAGCTTTCTTT. Its translation is CASSPLTGAGTEAFF.

The chain carries TRBV7-2 and TRBJ2-1, with TRBD2 matching 10 bases. This CDR3 has 17 amino acids. Germline trimming cut 2 bases from V and 8 bases from J; bases unmatched to any gene: 12. Germline V gene sequence: CDR1 SGHTA, CDR2 FQGNSA. The CDR3 nucleotides are TGTGCCAGCAGCTTAAGGGCTAGCGGGAGTTTTAGGGATGAGCAGTTCTTC. Amino acid sequence: CASSLRASGSFRDEQFF.

The V and J genes are TRBV28 and TRBJ2-1; maybe TRBD2 (6 bases). Germline V lookup: CDR1 MDHEN, CDR2 SYDVKM. CDR3 size: 15 residues. Trimming stripped 3 bases from V and 6 bases from J, with 15 bases between. Here the CDR3 DNA reads TGTGCCAGCAGTTTGGTTCGGCTAGCGATCAATGAGCAGTTCTTC. It encodes CASSLVRLAINEQFF. Full variable domain (remainder filled in from reference TRBV28 and TRBJ2-1): DVKVTQSSRYLVKRTGEKVFLECVQDMDHENMFWYRQDPGLGLRLIYFSYDVKMKEKGDIPEGYSVSREKKERFSLILESASTNQTSMYLCASSLVRLAINEQFFGPGTRLTVL.

This clone was detected once. This chain connects TRBV19 to TRBJ1-5, with 9 bases that match TRBD1. The CDR3 loop spans 16 amino acids. J lost 1 base, V lost 8 bases, and 9 bases had no gene match. Germline CDR1 reads LNHDA; CDR2 reads SQIVND (reference sequence). DNA of the CDR3: TGTGCCAGTGCACCGGGACAGGGTGCAAGCAATCAGCCCCAGCATTTT. Protein: CASAPGQGASNQPQHF.

J is TRBJ1-6 and V is TRBV27, with a possible D match to TRBD1 (5 bases). The CDR3 consists of 16 residues. The V end was cut by 0 bases, the J end by 1 base, with 7 bases between. CDR1 and CDR2 (germline): MNHEY, SMNVEV (reference sequence). CDR3 sequence: CASSLSGGSYNSPLHF. The CDR3 DNA follows: TGTGCCAGCAGTTTATCGGGGGGGTCCTATAATTCACCCCTCCACTTT.

The chain carries TRBV4-1 and TRBJ2-1; the match to TRBD2 covers 11 bases. Germline V gives CDR1 MGHRA, CDR2 YSYEKL. Trimming took 0 bases from V and 1 from J; bases not matched to a gene: 11. This CDR3 region has 20 residues. The CDR3 reads CASSQERLAGGGGSYNEQFF. The CDR3 region has the DNA TGCGCCAGCAGCCAAGAGCGGCTAGCGGGAGGTGGCGGGTCCTACAATGAGCAGTTCTTC.

This clone has a handful of counts. The chain recombines TRBV7-8 with TRBJ1-4; 8 nucleotides match TRBD1. In germline, CDR1 is SGHVS, CDR2 FQNEAQ. The CDR3 consists of 14 residues. V gave up 5 bases and J gave up 6 bases; unmatched junction bases: 5. CDR3 amino acids: CASSTGQGDEKLFF. CDR3 nucleotide sequence: TGTGCCAGCAGCACCGGACAGGGAGATGAAAAACTGTTTTTT.

This clone was counted only a few times. This chain uses TRBV15 with TRBJ1-6; no definite D call. CDR1 and CDR2 from the germline V gene are LNHNV and YYDKDF (reference sequence). This CDR3 is 16 amino acids long. V lost 0 bases, J lost 9 bases, and 15 bases lay in between. CDR3 nucleotides: TGTGCCACCAGCAGAGACAGAGCGCCTACTGGTTCACCCCTCCACTTT. Its translation: CATSRDRAPTGSPLHF.

This clone occurred a few times. For the CDR3, the DNA is TGTGCCAGCAGCTGGTATAGCGGGAACACCGGGGAGCTGTTTTTT. Translated, it gives CASSWYSGNTGELFF. The genes are TRBV11-2 and TRBJ2-2; D perhaps matches TRBD2 (6 bases). The CDR3 is made up of 15 amino acids. V was trimmed by 4 bases and J by 1 base, leaving 10 bases between them. Germline V gene data show CDR1 as SGHAT and CDR2 as FQNNGV.

The rearrangement links TRBV7-8 to TRBJ1-5, with TRBD1 matching over 7 bases. CDR3 size: 15 residues. Germline loops: CDR1 SGHVS, CDR2 FQNEAQ. V lost 5 bases and J lost 5; bases outside the gene matches: 9. CDR3: CASSQGGQVYQPQHF. The CDR3 DNA sequence: TGTGCCAGCAGCCAGGGCGGACAGGTCTATCAGCCCCAGCATTTT.

The rearrangement joins TRBV6-5 to TRBJ1-3; TRBD1 might be the D (5 bases). Trimming removed 0 bases at V and 4 bases at J, with 7 bases between. CDR1 is MNHEY and CDR2 is SVGAGI in the germline V gene. This CDR3 spans 14 amino acids. The CDR3 reads CASSYSRTGNTIYF. The CDR3 DNA sequence: TGTGCCAGCAGTTACTCTAGGACAGGAAACACCATATATTTT.

This chain uses TRBV5-1 with TRBJ2-1, with D perhaps TRBD1 (5 bases). The CDR3 runs 14 residues. Trimming removed 4 bases from V and 6 bases from J, with 14 bases in between. Per germline, CDR1 SGHRS and CDR2 YFSETQ. The CDR3: CASSLPQVGNEQFF. For the CDR3, the DNA is TGCGCCAGCAGCCTCCCACAGGTCGGCAATGAGCAGTTCTTC.

The V call is TRBV4-3, the J call TRBJ1-1, with 9 bases identical to TRBD1. CDR3 length equals 13 residues. Germline CDR1 reads LGHNA; CDR2 reads YSLEER. The V segment lost 5 bases and the J segment 5 bases; nucleotides outside the gene matches: 3. The CDR3 DNA is TGCGCCAGCAGCTTAGACAGGGGGACTGAAGCTTTCTTT. This codes for CASSLDRGTEAFF.

V usage is TRBV30 and J usage is TRBJ1-2, with 8 bases that match TRBD1. The germline CDR1 and CDR2 sequences are GTSNPN and SVGIG (reference sequence). Trimming took 5 bases from V and 8 from J; bases not matched to a gene: 10. CDR3 length equals 13 residues. The CDR3 spells CAWATGAAGGYTF. As DNA, the CDR3 is TGTGCCTGGGCGACAGGGGCAGCGGGCGGCTACACCTTC.

This clone was picked up one time. V usage is TRBV14 and J usage is TRBJ2-7, with D perhaps matching TRBD1 (6 bases). V lost 5 bases and J lost 0, with 8 bases in between. Looked up from germline, CDR1 is SGHDN and CDR2 is FVKESK. The CDR3 sequence is 13 residues long. CDR3: CASSGQNSYEQYF. The CDR3 DNA is TGTGCCAGCAGCGGACAGAACTCCTACGAGCAGTACTTC.

The chain uses TRBV29-1 and TRBJ1-3; TRBD1 matches 10 bases. The germline CDR1 and CDR2 sequences are SQVTM and ANQGSEA. This CDR3 contains 15 residues. Losses at the gene ends were 3 bases for V and 4 bases for J; bases not matched to a gene: 6. The CDR3 DNA is TGCAGCGTTGATGATGACAGGGGGCCAGGAAACACCATATATTTT. It codes for CSVDDDRGPGNTIYF.

The chain employs TRBV7-3 and TRBJ1-1; D gene ambiguous. The V end lost 1 base, the J end lost 6 bases, and 9 bases lay between the germline ends. The CDR3 consists of 13 residues. Germline V lookup: CDR1 SGHTA, CDR2 FQGTGA. CDR3 loop: CASSLIYQSEAFF. Here the CDR3 DNA reads TGTGCCAGCAGCTTAATATACCAGTCTGAAGCTTTCTTT.

This rearrangement joins TRBV19 to TRBJ2-2; possible D gene TRBD1, 6 bases. V lost 5 bases and J lost 0, with 10 bases in between. Germline lookup yields CDR1 LNHDA and CDR2 SQIVND (reference sequence). CDR3 length: 15 residues. The CDR3 DNA sequence: TGTGCCAGTAGTTCGCAGGGGACGAACACCGGGGAGCTGTTTTTT. Translated, it gives CASSSQGTNTGELFF.